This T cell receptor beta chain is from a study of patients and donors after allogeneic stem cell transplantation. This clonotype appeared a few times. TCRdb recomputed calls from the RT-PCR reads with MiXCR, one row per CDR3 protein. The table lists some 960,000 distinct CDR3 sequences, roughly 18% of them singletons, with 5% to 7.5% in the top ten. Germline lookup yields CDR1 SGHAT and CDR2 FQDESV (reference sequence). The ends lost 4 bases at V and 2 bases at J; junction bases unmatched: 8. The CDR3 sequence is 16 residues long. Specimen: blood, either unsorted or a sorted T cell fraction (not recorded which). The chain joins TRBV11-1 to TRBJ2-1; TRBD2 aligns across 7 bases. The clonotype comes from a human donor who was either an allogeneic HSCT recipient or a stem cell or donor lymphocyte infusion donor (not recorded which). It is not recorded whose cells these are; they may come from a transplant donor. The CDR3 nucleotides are TGTGCCAGCAGCTCCGCTGGCGGGGGTACCTACAATGAGCAGTTCTTC. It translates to CASSSAGGGTYNEQFF.